This record concerns one T cell receptor beta chain sequence. Its antigen is not identified. The protocol was immunoSEQ multiplex PCR, while the TCRdb copy is restricted to in-frame clones and leaves out a portion. The sample consists of around 150,000 clones, around 87% of them appearing once. This sample is drawn from a study of T cell responses to AZD1222 COVID-19 vaccine. General observations from the study: Clonal diversity may have been underestimated in mostly white British donors. There were repertoire samples only from the period after the peak T cell response.

Germline V gene data show CDR1 as KGHSH and CDR2 as LQKENI. The length of the CDR3 is 19 residues. V shed 4 bases and J 0 bases; nucleotides not matched to a gene: 17. The TCR comes from an adult who received the AZD1222 COVID-19 vaccine. V usage is TRBV18 and J usage is TRBJ2-7; 8 bases agree with TRBD2. The input for sequencing was peripheral blood, taken 28 days after the second AZD1222 dose. CDR3 sequence: CASSLLTSGLHPSSYEQYF. CDR3 DNA: TGTGCCAGCTCACTCTTAACTAGCGGCCTACACCCCAGCTCCTACGAGCAGTACTTC.